The T cell receptor beta chain described here comes from a study of blood T cell repertoires in COVID-19. In the original analysis: Quantification of nucleated cells was approximated via reference gene primer amplification. The table came from immunoSEQ multiplex PCR; TCRdb's copy has only in-frame clones and leaves some out. The V and J calls and clone size are taken from that table; D and trimming were inferred from the DNA. This table has 100,000 to 150,000 clones, more than 75% appearing once. Enrollment of patients from Seattle took place during active infection, with longitudinal follow-up. The CDR3 has 12 amino acids. The V gene lost 6 bases and the J gene lost 5 bases, with 10 bases spanning the gap. Comments on this clone: This sample includes further DNA sequences coding for the same CDR3.

The clonotype originates from a woman in her 70s with COVID-19, enrolled during active disease. The rearrangement uses TRBV12-3 or TRBV12-4 and TRBJ1-1; perhaps TRBD1 as D (5 bases). The sequenced sample was peripheral blood. The CDR3 DNA is TGTGCCAGCAGCCTAACAGGAACTGAAGCTTTCTTT. This codes for CASSLTGTEAFF.